This T cell receptor beta chain was documented in a study of immune heterogeneity within non-small cell lung tumors. Per the germline V gene, CDR1 is DFQATT and CDR2 is SNEGSKA (reference sequence). With V trimmed by 5 bases and J by 3 bases, 5 bases remained unmatched. There are 14 residues in the CDR3. A multiplex PCR containing 32 V primers and 13 J primers was used to amplify TCR beta CDR3. TCRdb ran MiXCR on the multiplex PCR reads and lists one entry per CDR3 protein. The repertoire holds 9,500 to 10,000 distinct CDR3 sequences, with roughly a third as singletons. The template consisted of bulk tumor genomic DNA, with about 620 ng used per sample. While surgery was under way, several biopsies spaced far apart were taken per primary tumor. Enrolled patients presented with newly diagnosed, previously untreated non-small cell lung cancer and underwent curative surgery.

Sequencing was done on a sample of lung tumor tissue. The gene calls are TRBV20-1 and TRBJ2-1, with 9 nucleotides matching TRBD2. The sequence was obtained from a man aged 60 to 75 with non-small cell lung cancer. For the CDR3, the DNA is TGCAGTGCTTACGGACTAGCGATCTACAATGAGCAGTTCTTC. Its translation is CSAYGLAIYNEQFF.